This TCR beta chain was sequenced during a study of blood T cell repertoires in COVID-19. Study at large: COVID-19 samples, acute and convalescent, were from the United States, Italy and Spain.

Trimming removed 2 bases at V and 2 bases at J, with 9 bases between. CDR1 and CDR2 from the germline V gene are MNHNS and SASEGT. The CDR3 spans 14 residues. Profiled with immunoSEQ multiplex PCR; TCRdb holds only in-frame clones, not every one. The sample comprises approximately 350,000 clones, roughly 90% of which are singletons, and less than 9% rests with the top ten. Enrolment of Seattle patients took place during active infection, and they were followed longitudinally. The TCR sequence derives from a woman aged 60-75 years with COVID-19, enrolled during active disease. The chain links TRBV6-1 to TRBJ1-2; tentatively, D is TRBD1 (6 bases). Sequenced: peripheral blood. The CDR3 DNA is TGTGCCAGCAGTGAATACAGGGAGAACTATGGCTACACCTTC. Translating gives CASSEYRENYGYTF.